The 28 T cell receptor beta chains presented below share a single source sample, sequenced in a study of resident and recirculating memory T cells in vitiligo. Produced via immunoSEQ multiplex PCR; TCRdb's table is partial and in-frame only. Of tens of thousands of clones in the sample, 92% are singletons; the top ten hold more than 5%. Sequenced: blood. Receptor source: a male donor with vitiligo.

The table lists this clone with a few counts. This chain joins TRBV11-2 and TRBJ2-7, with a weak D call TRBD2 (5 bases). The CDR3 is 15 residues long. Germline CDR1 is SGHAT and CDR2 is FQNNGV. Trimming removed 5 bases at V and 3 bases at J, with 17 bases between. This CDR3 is CASSPIGRGNYEQYF. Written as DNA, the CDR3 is TGTGCCAGCAGCCCTATTGGCCGGGGAAACTACGAGCAGTACTTC.

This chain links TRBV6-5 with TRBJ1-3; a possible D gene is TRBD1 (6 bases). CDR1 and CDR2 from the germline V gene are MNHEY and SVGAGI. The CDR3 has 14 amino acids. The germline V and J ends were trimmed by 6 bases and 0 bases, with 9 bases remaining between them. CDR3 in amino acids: CASSTGLSGNTIYF. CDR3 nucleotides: TGTGCCAGCAGCACAGGGCTCTCTGGAAACACCATATATTTT.

CDR3 in DNA: TGTGCCAGCAGTGATCTAGCGGGAGGGTCCCAGTACTTC. This codes for CASSDLAGGSQYF. The chain links TRBV2 to TRBJ2-5; 12 bases agree with TRBD2. From germline, CDR1 is SNHLY and CDR2 FYNNEI. The CDR3 totals 13 residues. J lost 9 bases, V lost 3 bases, and 2 bases had no gene match.

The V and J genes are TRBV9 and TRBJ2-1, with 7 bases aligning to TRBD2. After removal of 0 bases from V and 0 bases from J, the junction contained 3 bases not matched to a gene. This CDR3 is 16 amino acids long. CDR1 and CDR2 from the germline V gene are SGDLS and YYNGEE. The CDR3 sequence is CASSVVGGSSYNEQFF. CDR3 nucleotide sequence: TGTGCCAGCAGCGTAGTCGGCGGGAGCTCCTACAATGAGCAGTTCTTC.

The chain's CDR3 is CSHSESEAFF. The CDR3 nucleotides are TGCAGCCATTCGGAGTCTGAAGCTTTCTTT. J is TRBJ1-1 and V is TRBV29-1, with no clear D. The CDR3 loop spans 10 amino acids. Germline assignment: CDR1 SQVTM and CDR2 ANQGSEA. V shed 8 bases and J shed 6 bases, with 10 bases lying between them.

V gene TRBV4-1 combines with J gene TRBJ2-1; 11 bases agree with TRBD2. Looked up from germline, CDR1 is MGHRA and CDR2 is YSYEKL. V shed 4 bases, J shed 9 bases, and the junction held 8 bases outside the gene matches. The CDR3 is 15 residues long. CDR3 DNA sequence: TGCGCCAGCAGCCCGACGGGTAGCGGGAGGGTTGAGCAGTTCTTC. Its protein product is CASSPTGSGRVEQFF.

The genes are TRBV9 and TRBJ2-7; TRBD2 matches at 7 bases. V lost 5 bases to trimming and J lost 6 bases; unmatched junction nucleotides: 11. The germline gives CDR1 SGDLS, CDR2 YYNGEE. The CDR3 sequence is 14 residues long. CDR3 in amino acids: CASRRLAVGGEQYF. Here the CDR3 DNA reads TGTGCCAGCAGACGACTAGCAGTCGGGGGCGAGCAGTACTTC. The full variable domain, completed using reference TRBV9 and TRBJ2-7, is DSGVTQTPKHLITATGQRVTLRCSPRSGDLSVYWYQQSLDQGLQFLIQYYNGEERAKGNILERFSAQQFPDLHSELNLSSLELGDSALYFCASRRLAVGGEQYFGPGTRLTVT.

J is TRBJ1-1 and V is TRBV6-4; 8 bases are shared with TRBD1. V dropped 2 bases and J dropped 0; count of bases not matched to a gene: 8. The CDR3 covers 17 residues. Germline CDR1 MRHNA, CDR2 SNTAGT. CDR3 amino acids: CASSDHGQGPVNTEAFF. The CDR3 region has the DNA TGTGCCAGCAGTGACCACGGACAGGGACCCGTGAACACTGAAGCTTTCTTT.

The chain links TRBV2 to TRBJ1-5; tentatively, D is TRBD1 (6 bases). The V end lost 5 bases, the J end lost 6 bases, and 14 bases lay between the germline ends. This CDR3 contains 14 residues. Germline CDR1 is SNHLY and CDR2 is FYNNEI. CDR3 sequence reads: CASSSLQGRQPQHF. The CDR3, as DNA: TGTGCCAGCAGTTCTTTACAGGGACGTCAGCCCCAGCATTTT.

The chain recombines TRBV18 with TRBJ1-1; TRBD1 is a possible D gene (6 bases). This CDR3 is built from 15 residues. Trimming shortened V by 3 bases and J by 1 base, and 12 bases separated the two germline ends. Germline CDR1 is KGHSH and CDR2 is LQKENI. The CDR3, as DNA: TGTGCCAGCTCACCCCAAATGACAGGGAACACTGAAGCTTTCTTT. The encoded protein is CASSPQMTGNTEAFF.

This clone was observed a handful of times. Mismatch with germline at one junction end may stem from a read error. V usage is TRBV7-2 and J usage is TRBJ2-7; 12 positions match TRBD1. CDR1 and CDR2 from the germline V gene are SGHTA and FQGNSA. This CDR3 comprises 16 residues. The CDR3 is CASRLEGTGGAREQYF. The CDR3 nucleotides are TGTGCCAGCAGATTAGAAGGGACAGGGGGCGCGAGAGAGCAGTACTTC.

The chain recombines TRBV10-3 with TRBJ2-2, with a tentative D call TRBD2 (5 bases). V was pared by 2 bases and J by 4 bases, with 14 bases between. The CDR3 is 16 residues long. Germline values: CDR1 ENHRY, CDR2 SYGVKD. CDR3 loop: CAISEGPPGGTGELFF. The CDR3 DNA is TGTGCCATCAGTGAGGGACCGCCTGGAGGCACCGGGGAGCTGTTTTTT.

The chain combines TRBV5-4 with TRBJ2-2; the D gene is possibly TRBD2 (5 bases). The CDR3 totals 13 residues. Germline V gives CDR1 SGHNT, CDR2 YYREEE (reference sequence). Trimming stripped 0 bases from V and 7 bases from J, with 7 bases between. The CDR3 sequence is CASSLGTSGELFF. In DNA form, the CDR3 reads TGTGCCAGCAGCTTGGGCACTAGCGGGGAGCTGTTTTTT.

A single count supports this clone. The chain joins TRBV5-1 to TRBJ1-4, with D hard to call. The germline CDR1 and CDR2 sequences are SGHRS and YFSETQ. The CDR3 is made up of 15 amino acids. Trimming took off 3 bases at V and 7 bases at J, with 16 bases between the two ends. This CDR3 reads CASSYSTPPFEKLFF. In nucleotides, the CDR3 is TGCGCCAGCAGCTATTCTACCCCCCCTTTTGAAAAACTGTTTTTT.

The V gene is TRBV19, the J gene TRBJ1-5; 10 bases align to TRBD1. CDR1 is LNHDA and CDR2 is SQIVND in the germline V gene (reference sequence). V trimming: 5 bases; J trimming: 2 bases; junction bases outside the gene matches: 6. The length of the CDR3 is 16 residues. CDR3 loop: CASSSTGGAGNQPQHF. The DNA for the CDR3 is TGTGCCAGTAGTTCGACAGGGGGCGCTGGCAATCAGCCCCAGCATTTT. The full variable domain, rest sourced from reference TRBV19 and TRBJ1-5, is DGGITQSPKYLFRKEGQNVTLSCEQNLNHDAMYWYRQDPGQGLRLIYYSQIVNDFQKGDIAEGYSVSREKKESFPLTVTSAQKNPTAFYLCASSSTGGAGNQPQHFGDGTRLSIL.

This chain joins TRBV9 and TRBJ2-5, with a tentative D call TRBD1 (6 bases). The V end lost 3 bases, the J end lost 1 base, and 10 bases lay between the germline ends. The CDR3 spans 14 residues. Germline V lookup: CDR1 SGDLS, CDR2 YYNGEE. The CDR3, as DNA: TGTGCCAGCAGCGGTTCAGGGGTCCAAGAGACCCAGTACTTC. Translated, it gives CASSGSGVQETQYF.

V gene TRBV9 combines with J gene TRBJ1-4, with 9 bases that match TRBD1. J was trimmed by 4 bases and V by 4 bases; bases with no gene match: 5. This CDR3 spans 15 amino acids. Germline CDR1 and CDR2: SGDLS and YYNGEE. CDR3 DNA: TGTGCCAGCAGCCCTGGGACAGGGCATAATGAAAAACTGTTTTTT. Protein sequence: CASSPGTGHNEKLFF.

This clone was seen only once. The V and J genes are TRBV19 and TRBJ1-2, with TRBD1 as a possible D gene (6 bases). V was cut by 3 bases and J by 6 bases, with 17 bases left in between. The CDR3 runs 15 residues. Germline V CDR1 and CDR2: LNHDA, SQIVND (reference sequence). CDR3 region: CASSMGNRESDGYTF. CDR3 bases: TGTGCCAGTAGTATGGGGAACAGGGAATCGGATGGCTACACCTTC.

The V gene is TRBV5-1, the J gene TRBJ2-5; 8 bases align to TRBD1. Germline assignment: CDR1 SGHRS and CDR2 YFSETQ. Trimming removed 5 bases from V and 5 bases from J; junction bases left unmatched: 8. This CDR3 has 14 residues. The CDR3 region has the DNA TGCGCCAGCAGAAGAACAGGGGGAAGTGAGACCCAGTACTTC. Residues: CASRRTGGSETQYF.

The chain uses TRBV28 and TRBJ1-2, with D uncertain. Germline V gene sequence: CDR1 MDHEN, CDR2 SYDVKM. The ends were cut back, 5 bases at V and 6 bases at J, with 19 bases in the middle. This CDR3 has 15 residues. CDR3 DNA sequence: TGTGCCAGCAGTCTCCTGGGGAGGGTCGGTAATGGCTACACCTTC. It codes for CASSLLGRVGNGYTF.

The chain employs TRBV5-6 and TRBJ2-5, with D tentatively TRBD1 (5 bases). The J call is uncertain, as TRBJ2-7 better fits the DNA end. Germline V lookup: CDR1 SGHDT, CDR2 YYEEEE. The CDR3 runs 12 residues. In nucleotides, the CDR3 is TGTGCCAGCAGCCAGGGTAGCTACGAGCAGTACTTC. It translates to CASSQGSYEQYF.

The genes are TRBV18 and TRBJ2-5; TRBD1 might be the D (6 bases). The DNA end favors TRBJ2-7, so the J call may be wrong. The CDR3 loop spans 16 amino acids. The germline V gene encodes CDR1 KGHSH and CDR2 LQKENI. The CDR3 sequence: CASSPPRGSPPYEQYF. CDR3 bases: TGTGCCAGCTCACCACCGAGGGGGAGCCCGCCCTACGAGCAGTACTTC.

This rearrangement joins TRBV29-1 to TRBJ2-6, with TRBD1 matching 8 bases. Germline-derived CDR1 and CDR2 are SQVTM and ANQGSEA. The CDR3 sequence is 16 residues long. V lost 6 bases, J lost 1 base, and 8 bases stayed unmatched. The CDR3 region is CSVTRTGWSGANVLTF. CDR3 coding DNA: TGCAGCGTCACTAGGACAGGGTGGTCTGGGGCCAACGTCCTGACTTTC.

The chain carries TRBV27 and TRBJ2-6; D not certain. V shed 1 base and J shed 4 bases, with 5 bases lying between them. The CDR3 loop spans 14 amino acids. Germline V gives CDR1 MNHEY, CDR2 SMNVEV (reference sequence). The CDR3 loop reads CASSLLAGANVLTF. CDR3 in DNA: TGTGCCAGCAGTTTATTGGCCGGGGCCAACGTCCTGACTTTC.

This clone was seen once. The CDR3 loop is CASSFFTYRGLGGYGYTF. The CDR3, as DNA: TGTGCCAGCAGTTTTTTCACCTACCGCGGGCTCGGTGGCTATGGCTACACCTTC. V gene TRBV28 combines with J gene TRBJ1-2; D call uncertain. The CDR3 loop spans 18 amino acids. V lost 3 bases to trimming and J lost 4 bases, with 24 bases between them. Germline loops: CDR1 MDHEN, CDR2 SYDVKM.

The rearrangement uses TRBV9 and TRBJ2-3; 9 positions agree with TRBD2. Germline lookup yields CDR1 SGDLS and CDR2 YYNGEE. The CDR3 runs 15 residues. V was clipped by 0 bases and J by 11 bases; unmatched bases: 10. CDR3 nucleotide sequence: TGTGCCAGCAGCGTAGGATGGGCGGGAGGGGGAGTGCAGTATTTT. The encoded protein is CASSVGWAGGGVQYF.

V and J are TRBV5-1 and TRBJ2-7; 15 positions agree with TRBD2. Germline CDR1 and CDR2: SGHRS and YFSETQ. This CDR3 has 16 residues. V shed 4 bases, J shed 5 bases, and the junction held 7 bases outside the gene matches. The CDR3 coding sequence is TGCGCCAGCAGCCGAGGGACTAGCGGGAGGAACGACGAGCAGTACTTC. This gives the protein CASSRGTSGRNDEQYF.

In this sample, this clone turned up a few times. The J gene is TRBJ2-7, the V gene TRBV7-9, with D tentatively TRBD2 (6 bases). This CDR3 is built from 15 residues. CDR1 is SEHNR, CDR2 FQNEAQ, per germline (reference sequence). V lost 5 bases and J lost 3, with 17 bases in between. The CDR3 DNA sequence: TGTGCCAGCAGCCTTAGCGGCTCCTGGGGCTACGAGCAGTACTTC. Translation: CASSLSGSWGYEQYF.